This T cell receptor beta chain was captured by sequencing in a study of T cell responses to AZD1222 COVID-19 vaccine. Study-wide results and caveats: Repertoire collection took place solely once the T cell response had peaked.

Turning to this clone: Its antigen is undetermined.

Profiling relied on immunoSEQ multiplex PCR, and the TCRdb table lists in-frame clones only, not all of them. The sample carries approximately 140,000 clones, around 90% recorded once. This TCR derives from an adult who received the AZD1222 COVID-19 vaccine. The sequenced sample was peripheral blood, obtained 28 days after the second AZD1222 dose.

The CDR3 DNA is TGTGCCAGTAAAGCGGACAGATCCTACAATGAGCAGTTCTTC. Its translation is CASKADRSYNEQFF. The chain joins TRBV19 to TRBJ2-1; D is possibly TRBD1 (6 bases). Trimming removed 7 bases from V and 1 base from J, with 11 bases in between. CDR3 length equals 14 residues. Germline lookup yields CDR1 LNHDA and CDR2 SQIVND (reference sequence).